One and the same sample provided the 8 T cell receptor beta chains below, sequenced in a study of blood T cell repertoires in COVID-19. Only in-frame clones appear in the TCRdb table, and some are missing; sequencing was by immunoSEQ multiplex PCR. The data hold some 200,000 clones, with more than 70% observed a single time. The sample comprised peripheral blood. The origin of the receptors is a man over 45 with COVID-19, enrolled during active disease.

This chain uses TRBV19 with TRBJ2-2; 10 bases are a match to TRBD2. CDR1 LNHDA and CDR2 SQIVND come from the germline V gene (reference sequence). The CDR3 spans 16 residues. The V gene end was trimmed by 6 bases and the J gene end by 2 bases; junction bases not matched to a gene: 6. This chain's CDR3 is CASSPWTSGNTGELFF. CDR3 nucleotides: TGTGCCAGTAGCCCCTGGACTAGCGGCAACACCGGGGAGCTGTTTTTT.

This chain uses TRBV28 with TRBJ1-3, with TRBD1 matching over 9 bases. After removal of 8 bases from V and 12 bases from J, the junction contained 17 bases not matched to a gene. Germline CDR1 reads MDHEN; CDR2 reads SYDVKM. The CDR3 extends over 15 amino acids. CDR3 bases: TGTGCCAGCGGGAAGAGTTCCGGGACAGGGACATTCATATATTTT. Protein: CASGKSSGTGTFIYF.

This clone came up many times. The chain employs TRBV9 and TRBJ2-3, with a tentative D call TRBD1 (6 bases). The CDR3 runs 16 residues. In germline, CDR1 is SGDLS, CDR2 YYNGEE. V gave up 3 bases and J gave up 0 bases, with 14 bases separating them. CDR3 region: CASSGGQTRSTDTQYF. In nucleotides, the CDR3 is TGTGCCAGCAGCGGCGGACAGACCCGTAGCACAGATACGCAGTATTTT. Drawing the rest from reference TRBV9 and TRBJ2-3, the complete variable domain is DSGVTQTPKHLITATGQRVTLRCSPRSGDLSVYWYQQSLDQGLQFLIQYYNGEERAKGNILERFSAQQFPDLHSELNLSSLELGDSALYFCASSGGQTRSTDTQYFGPGTRLTVL.

V is TRBV7-8 and J is TRBJ1-5, with D possibly matching TRBD1 (5 bases). The CDR3 runs 15 residues. Germline V gene lookup returns CDR1 SGHVS and CDR2 FQNEAQ. V was clipped by 6 bases and J by 6 bases, with 18 bases between them. CDR3 loop: CASRPGAGYRQPQHF. CDR3 coding DNA: TGTGCCAGCAGACCCGGTGCAGGGTATCGTCAGCCCCAGCATTTT.

The chain is built from TRBV6-5 and TRBJ1-1, with D unclear. Trimming left V 0 bases short and J 0 bases short, with 8 bases between. Germline-derived CDR1 and CDR2 are MNHEY and SVGAGI. The CDR3 has 15 residues. In DNA form, the CDR3 reads TGTGCCAGCAGTTACTCGTCGGGAATGAACACTGAAGCTTTCTTT. Protein: CASSYSSGMNTEAFF.

This rearrangement joins TRBV6-1 to TRBJ2-2, with 12 nucleotides matching TRBD2. Looked up from germline, CDR1 is MNHNS and CDR2 is SASEGT. V lost 3 bases and J lost 7; bases outside the gene matches: 6. This CDR3 comprises 16 residues. The CDR3: CASSEPSGGAHGELFF. CDR3 in DNA: TGTGCCAGCAGTGAGCCTAGCGGGGGGGCTCACGGGGAGCTGTTTTTT.

This chain links TRBV5-4 with TRBJ2-1; TRBD2 is a possible D gene (6 bases). CDR3 size: 15 residues. The V gene's germline CDR1 is SGHNT and CDR2 YYREEE (reference sequence). Deletions cut 0 bases from V and 5 bases from J, with 12 bases between. The CDR3 spells CASSLDGGANNEQFF. The CDR3 nucleotides read TGTGCCAGCAGCTTGGACGGGGGAGCGAACAATGAGCAGTTCTTC.

The rearrangement uses TRBV5-4 and TRBJ2-5, with D possibly being TRBD1 (6 bases). Trimming left V 9 bases short and J 4 bases short, with 19 bases between. Germline assignment: CDR1 SGHNT and CDR2 YYREEE (reference sequence). The CDR3 is made up of 14 amino acids. The chain's CDR3 is CATLRGPLGETQYF. The CDR3 DNA reads TGTGCCACCCTCAGGGGTCCCTTAGGAGAGACCCAGTACTTC.